This T cell receptor (beta chain) comes out of a study of cytomegalovirus exposure and HLA in healthy donors. The study, taken as a whole, reports: Among TCR beta chains, those listed as cytomegalovirus-associated numbered 164. Most TCR sequences were uncommon, yet certain public TCRs appeared in many donors.

Produced via immunoSEQ multiplex PCR; TCRdb's table is partial and in-frame only. Of about 240,000 clones detected, about 86% appear once; the ten largest clones hold 1% to 1.5%. V shed 8 bases and J 3 bases; nucleotides not matched to a gene: 3. The CDR3 extends over 14 amino acids. About this clone: The antigen remains unidentified.

The donors were part of the validation cohort, which consisted of 120 subjects and was separate from the first cohort of roughly 620 subjects. Sequenced input: PBMCs. The J gene is TRBJ1-5, the V gene TRBV23-1, with 11 bases matching TRBD1. TRBV23-1 is identified as an open reading frame with a role that is uncertain. The sequence came from a woman aged 25 to 39 in good health and CMV-seropositive. In DNA form, the CDR3 reads TGCGCCAGCGGGGACAGGGGGGTCAATCAGCCCCAGCATTTT. Amino acid sequence: CASGDRGVNQPQHF.